Following are 29 T cell receptor beta chains from one sample sequenced in a study of blood T cell repertoires in COVID-19. TCRdb keeps only in-frame clones here, not all; method: immunoSEQ multiplex PCR. Here the sample spans about 170,000 clones, about 88% being singletons. What was sequenced was peripheral blood. The receptor set was obtained from a man aged 55-75 years with acute or convalescent COVID-19.

This chain uses TRBV12-3 or TRBV12-4 with TRBJ2-2; D uncertain. V gave up 2 bases and J gave up 4 bases, with 5 bases separating them. CDR3 size: 13 residues. For the CDR3, the DNA is TGTGCCAGCAGTTTATTGAGCACCGGGGAGCTGTTTTTT. Translated: CASSLLSTGELFF.

In this sample, this clone turned up a few times. The V call is TRBV6-1, the J call TRBJ2-7, with D perhaps TRBD1 (5 bases). This CDR3 is built from 15 residues. V lost 6 bases, J lost 0 bases, and 15 bases lay in between. CDR1 is MNHNS and CDR2 is SASEGT in the germline V gene. CDR3 nucleotide sequence: TGTGCCAGCAGCACTGCTAGGGGTTTCTCCTACGAGCAGTACTTC. Amino acid sequence: CASSTARGFSYEQYF.

The rearrangement links TRBV24-1 to TRBJ1-1; D is undetermined. Trimming removed 2 bases from V and 7 bases from J, with 4 bases in between. Per germline, CDR1 KGHDR and CDR2 SFDVKD. This CDR3 has 11 residues. The CDR3 reads CATSDYSEAFF. CDR3 in DNA: TGTGCCACCAGTGATTACAGTGAAGCTTTCTTT.

The chain carries TRBV5-1 and TRBJ1-2; D is perhaps TRBD1 (5 bases). The CDR3 has 17 residues. Trimming removed 0 bases from V and 1 base from J, with 16 bases in between. CDR1 is SGHRS and CDR2 is YFSETQ in the germline V gene. Written as DNA, the CDR3 is TGCGCCAGCAGCTTGGCCTTCGCAGGGAAGGGTAACTATGGCTACACCTTC. It is translated as CASSLAFAGKGNYGYTF.

This sequence joins TRBV30 and TRBJ2-6, with 8 bases that match TRBD1. CDR1 and CDR2 (germline): GTSNPN, SVGIG (reference sequence). This CDR3 is 14 amino acids long. The V gene end was trimmed by 3 bases and the J gene end by 2 bases; junction bases not matched to a gene: 0. CDR3 protein: CAWRDRAGANVLTF. The DNA for the CDR3 is TGTGCCTGGAGGGACAGGGCTGGGGCCAACGTCCTGACTTTC.

This sequence joins TRBV6-2 or TRBV6-3 and TRBJ2-5; a possible D gene is TRBD2 (5 bases). The CDR3 consists of 14 residues. Germline CDR1 is MNHEY and CDR2 is SVGEGT. V was clipped by 5 bases and J by 4 bases, with 14 bases between them. The CDR3 sequence: CASSPRTPRETQYF. The CDR3 region has the DNA TGTGCCAGCAGTCCGCGGACTCCGCGAGAGACCCAGTACTTC.

This clone was counted once. The V call is TRBV27, the J call TRBJ1-5, with D uncertain. The germline V and J ends were trimmed by 6 bases and 0 bases, with 15 bases remaining between them. CDR1 and CDR2 from the germline V gene are MNHEY and SMNVEV (reference sequence). This CDR3 contains 16 residues. The CDR3 sequence: CASRPSGSYSNQPQHF. CDR3 in DNA: TGTGCCAGCAGACCTTCCGGGAGTTATAGCAATCAGCCCCAGCATTTT.

The CDR3 here is CASSQPGGIDTQYF. In nucleotides, the CDR3 is TGTGCCAGCAGCCAACCAGGGGGCATTGATACGCAGTATTTT. V is TRBV4-2 and J is TRBJ2-3; TRBD1 agrees at 8 bases. CDR3 length: 14 amino acids. Trimming removed 2 bases from V and 6 bases from J; junction bases left unmatched: 4. The germline V gene has CDR1 LGHNA and CDR2 YNFKEQ.

The chain has TRBV5-1 and TRBJ2-1; TRBD1 matches 11 bases. The CDR3 runs to 16 residues. J lost 9 bases, V lost 1 base, and 9 bases had no gene match. Per germline, CDR1 SGHRS and CDR2 YFSETQ. CDR3 loop: CASSLQGRDRGSEQFF. The CDR3 region has the DNA TGCGCCAGCAGCTTGCAAGGACGGGACAGGGGGAGTGAGCAGTTCTTC.

This chain connects TRBV29-1 to TRBJ2-4, with 8 bases matching TRBD1. V lost 4 bases to trimming and J lost 7 bases; unmatched junction nucleotides: 3. Per germline, CDR1 SQVTM and CDR2 ANQGSEA. The CDR3 is 12 amino acids. The CDR3 DNA sequence: TGCAGCGTTGGGACAGGGAGTAACATTCAGTACTTC. This codes for CSVGTGSNIQYF. Full variable domain (remainder filled in from reference TRBV29-1 and TRBJ2-4): SAVISQKPSRDICQRGTSLTIQCQVDSQVTMMFWYRQQPGQSLTLIATANQGSEATYESGFVIDKFPISRPNLTFSTLTVSNMSPEDSSIYLCSVGTGSNIQYFGAGTRLSVL.

This rearrangement joins TRBV5-1 to TRBJ2-2, with a possible D match to TRBD1 (6 bases). The V end was cut by 5 bases, the J end by 1 base, with 15 bases between. Germline assignment: CDR1 SGHRS and CDR2 YFSETQ. CDR3 length equals 16 residues. This CDR3 is CASRPSRDKNTGELFF. In nucleotides, the CDR3 is TGCGCCAGCAGGCCATCCCGGGACAAGAACACCGGGGAGCTGTTTTTT. Complete variable domain (other parts from reference TRBV5-1 and TRBJ2-2): KAGVTQTPRYLIKTRGQQVTLSCSPISGHRSVSWYQQTPGQGLQFLFEYFSETQRNKGNFPGRFSGRQFSNSRSEMNVSTLELGDSALYLCASRPSRDKNTGELFFGEGSRLTVL.

CDR3 amino acids: CASSSPKGTGEKLFF. CDR3 DNA: TGTGCCAGCAGTTCCCCAAAGGGGACAGGTGAAAAACTGTTTTTT. The chain links TRBV27 to TRBJ1-4; 8 nucleotides agree with TRBD1. The CDR3 contains 15 residues. J gave up 7 bases and V 4 bases, and 8 bases lay outside the gene matches. CDR1 is MNHEY, CDR2 SMNVEV, per germline (reference sequence).

This chain connects TRBV5-4 to TRBJ2-2; 8 bases agree with TRBD2. From germline, CDR1 is SGHNT and CDR2 YYREEE (reference sequence). V trimming: 7 bases; J trimming: 3 bases; junction bases outside the gene matches: 5. This CDR3 region has 14 residues. In nucleotides, the CDR3 is TGTGCCAGCCGGGAGGGGGGGCACACCGGGGAGCTGTTTTTT. It yields the protein CASREGGHTGELFF.

The genes are TRBV6-5 and TRBJ1-4; weak D call: TRBD1 (5 bases). CDR3 length: 13 amino acids. The V end was cut by 9 bases, the J end by 8 bases, with 16 bases between. Per the germline V gene, CDR1 is MNHEY and CDR2 is SVGAGI. In DNA, the CDR3 is TGTGCCAGTGGGACGGGGGTTAGGGAAAAACTGTTTTTT. Its protein product is CASGTGVREKLFF.

The chain is built from TRBV19 and TRBJ1-2; TRBD1 agrees at 7 bases. The junction had 12 bases not matched to a gene; V was cut back by 5 bases and J by 3 bases. The CDR3 runs 16 residues. Germline V gene data show CDR1 as LNHDA and CDR2 as SQIVND (reference sequence). CDR3 coding DNA: TGTGCCAGTAGTGCCGGGCACGTCGGGACAGACTATGGCTACACCTTC. Amino acids: CASSAGHVGTDYGYTF.

This sequence joins TRBV27 and TRBJ2-1; D remains unclear. V was clipped by 0 bases and J by 7 bases, with 10 bases between them. This CDR3 contains 14 residues. The germline V gene encodes CDR1 MNHEY and CDR2 SMNVEV (reference sequence). The CDR3 DNA sequence: TGTGCCAGCAGTTTATCCCTAGGAAGGAATGAGCAGTTCTTC. This gives the protein CASSLSLGRNEQFF.

V and J are TRBV27 and TRBJ2-3, with 8 nucleotides matching TRBD1. Looked up from germline, CDR1 is MNHEY and CDR2 is SMNVEV (reference sequence). J gave up 9 bases and V 7 bases, and 6 bases lay outside the gene matches. This CDR3 is 12 amino acids long. For the CDR3, the DNA is TGTGCCAGCAACGGACAGGGCCTAACGCAGTATTTT. Translated, it gives CASNGQGLTQYF.

This clone was counted a single time. V and J are TRBV28 and TRBJ1-2, with 9 bases fitting TRBD1. Germline V gene lookup returns CDR1 MDHEN and CDR2 SYDVKM. V shed 7 bases, J shed 4 bases, and the junction held 4 bases outside the gene matches. The CDR3 has 13 amino acids. CDR3 coding DNA: TGTGCCAGCATTAGACAGGGGGGCTATGGCTACACCTTC. Its protein is CASIRQGGYGYTF.

The chain carries TRBV5-4 and TRBJ1-1, with TRBD1 matching 10 bases. This CDR3 is 13 amino acids long. CDR1 is SGHNT and CDR2 is YYREEE in the germline V gene (reference sequence). V lost 2 bases and J lost 13; bases outside the gene matches: 8. CDR3 DNA: TGTGCCAGCAGCTTCGGACAGGGGGATTTTGGTTTCTTT. Amino acid sequence: CASSFGQGDFGFF.

The chain is built from TRBV3-1 (or the pseudogene TRBV3-2) and TRBJ2-5; D unresolved. The ends were cut back, 4 bases at V and 1 base at J, with 7 bases in the middle. Germline V gene lookup returns CDR1 LGHDT and CDR2 YNNKEL (reference sequence). The CDR3 is 13 amino acids. The CDR3 spells CASSLGSQETQYF. Here the CDR3 DNA reads TGTGCCAGCAGCCTTGGCAGCCAAGAGACCCAGTACTTC.

A few counts support this clone. The chain is built from TRBV7-9 and TRBJ2-1; D is perhaps TRBD2 (7 bases). V lost 5 bases to trimming and J lost 0 bases, with 11 bases between them. In germline, CDR1 is SEHNR, CDR2 FQNEAQ (reference sequence). CDR3 size: 15 residues. As DNA, the CDR3 is TGTGCCAGCAGCCCCCGGGGGGCCTCCTACAATGAGCAGTTCTTC. It codes for CASSPRGASYNEQFF.

This chain joins TRBV14 and TRBJ2-1; TRBD2 agrees at 7 bases. V was pared by 4 bases and J by 9 bases, with 6 bases of the junction left unmatched. CDR1 SGHDN and CDR2 FVKESK come from the germline V gene. The CDR3 is made up of 13 amino acids. DNA of the CDR3: TGTGCCAGCAGCCCCGGACTAGACGGTGAGCAGTTCTTC. Its translation: CASSPGLDGEQFF.

The chain employs TRBV19 and TRBJ1-2; 7 bases are a match to TRBD1. V lost 7 bases, J lost 0 bases, and 5 bases stayed unmatched. This CDR3 contains 14 residues. Germline-derived CDR1 and CDR2 are LNHDA and SQIVND (reference sequence). CDR3 in amino acids: CASIDRAANYGYTF. The CDR3 bases are TGTGCCAGTATCGACAGGGCGGCTAACTATGGCTACACCTTC.

This rearrangement joins TRBV27 to TRBJ1-2; weak D call: TRBD1 (6 bases). Between the trimmed V and J ends, which lost 4 bases and 0 bases, there was a span of 15 bases. In germline, CDR1 is MNHEY, CDR2 SMNVEV (reference sequence). The CDR3 spans 16 residues. CDR3 loop: CASSSSSGDTNYGYTF. CDR3 nucleotide sequence: TGTGCCAGCAGTTCCTCCTCCGGGGACACTAACTATGGCTACACCTTC.

This clone has a handful of counts. This rearrangement joins TRBV3-1 (or the pseudogene TRBV3-2) to TRBJ1-4, with D possibly TRBD1 on 5 matching bases. CDR1 LGHDT and CDR2 YNNKEL come from the germline V gene (reference sequence). CDR3 length: 12 residues. V lost 3 bases and J lost 12, with 11 bases in between. CDR3 sequence reads: CASSQEGLQLFF. CDR3 in DNA: TGTGCCAGCAGCCAGGAGGGACTCCAACTGTTTTTT.

In this sample, this clone turned up a few times. CDR3 nucleotide sequence: TGCGCCAGCGCGCCCGGGGGAGATACCGGGGAGCTGTTTTTT. Its protein is CASAPGGDTGELFF. The chain employs TRBV5-1 and TRBJ2-2, with D possibly matching TRBD2 (6 bases). CDR3 length: 14 amino acids. V lost 7 bases to trimming and J lost 5 bases, with 15 bases between them. Germline V gene lookup returns CDR1 SGHRS and CDR2 YFSETQ.

The chain is built from TRBV3-1 (or the pseudogene TRBV3-2) and TRBJ1-1; D is unresolved. This CDR3 is built from 14 residues. From germline, CDR1 is LGHDT and CDR2 YNNKEL (reference sequence). V was clipped by 1 base and J by 6 bases, with 12 bases between them. The CDR3 DNA reads TGTGCCAGCAGCCAAGGGGCCTCGAGGGCTGAAGCTTTCTTT. Translation gives CASSQGASRAEAFF.

The chain joins TRBV7-9 to TRBJ1-2; perhaps TRBD1 as D (6 bases). Trimming removed 5 bases from V and 8 bases from J, with 18 bases in between. Germline-derived CDR1 and CDR2 are SEHNR and FQNEAQ (reference sequence). The CDR3 has 14 amino acids. The CDR3 sequence: CASSLSTGMRGYTF. The CDR3 nucleotides read TGTGCCAGCAGCCTTTCTACAGGGATGCGAGGCTACACCTTC. The full variable domain, in which reference TRBV7-9 and TRBJ1-2 provide the parts outside the CDR3, is DTGVSQNPRHKITKRGQNVTFRCDPISEHNRLYWYRQTLGQGPEFLTYFQNEAQLEKSRLLSDRFSAERPKGSFSTLEIQRTEQGDSAMYLCASSLSTGMRGYTFGSGTRLTVV.

The V gene is TRBV13, the J gene TRBJ1-2; D possibly corresponds to TRBD1 (5 bases). The V end was cut by 0 bases, the J end by 8 bases, with 16 bases between. Looked up from germline, CDR1 is PRHDT and CDR2 is FYEKMQ (reference sequence). The CDR3 consists of 15 residues. CDR3 nucleotides: TGTGCCAGCAGCTTAGGCGGGGACTTTGGTAGGGGCTACACCTTC. Amino acid sequence: CASSLGGDFGRGYTF.